This TCR beta chain came from a study of spatial heterogeneity in lung cancer. At the level of the study: Detection of beta-chain sequences consistently exceeded that of alpha-chain sequences.

Broader study findings: More often at tumor resection than at routine follow-up, ubiquitous expanded tumor TCRs were detected in the blood.

Indicated time point: sample taken at primary tumor resection. Whole RNA, which was extracted from tumor, nontumor lung tissue or frozen PBMC, was sequenced without any cell sorting. The donors comprised 60 to 80 untreated early-stage non-small cell lung cancer patients. This clonotype turned up a few times. The antigen remains undetermined. A distinct unique molecular identifier was carried by each TCR cDNA molecule. TCRdb independently ran MiXCR on the 5' RACE reads; one entry per CDR3 protein. The table includes 85,000 to 100,000 distinct CDR3 sequences, approximately 12% detected once. Sequenced here: PBMCs, sampled at surgery. The receptor's source is a male donor with early-stage non-small cell lung cancer.

CDR3 nucleotide sequence: TGTGCCAGCAGCCGGGACAGGGGGCCCTTTAATGAAAAACTGTTTTTT. Its protein product is CASSRDRGPFNEKLFF. The chain is built from TRBV7-2 and TRBJ1-4, with 12 bases matching TRBD1. The V gene's germline CDR1 is SGHTA and CDR2 FQGNSA. With 5 bases clipped from V and 4 bases from J, the junction kept 5 bases outside the gene matches. The CDR3 sequence is 16 residues long.